This T cell receptor (beta chain) stems from a study of blood T cell repertoires in COVID-19. As regards this clone: The identical CDR3 is also encoded by other nucleotide sequences in the sample.

Sequencing was performed with immunoSEQ multiplex PCR; in TCRdb, only in-frame clones are kept and a portion is missing. Among some 200,000 clones listed, around 90% were seen once. Per the germline V gene, CDR1 is SGHRS and CDR2 is YFSETQ. The CDR3 loop spans 16 amino acids. J lost 5 bases, V lost 2 bases, and 6 bases had no gene match. Source material: peripheral blood. This receptor was identified in a man over 45 with acute or convalescent COVID-19. V is TRBV5-1 and J is TRBJ2-1; 11 nucleotides match TRBD2. CDR3 in amino acids: CASSLPGTSGNNEQFF. CDR3 DNA: TGCGCCAGCAGCTTACCCGGGACTAGCGGAAACAATGAGCAGTTCTTC.